Given below is one T cell receptor beta chain in context. Assay: immunoSEQ multiplex PCR; the TCRdb copy retains only in-frame clones and omits some. The sample has over 200,000 clones, over 80% seen once. These data come from a study of blood T cell repertoires in COVID-19. Study overall: The United States, Italy and Spain were the sources of the acute and convalescent COVID-19 samples. The analysed material was cDNA or gDNA that came from T cells, B-cell-depleted T cells, or PBMCs.

Germline V gene data show CDR1 as SNHLY and CDR2 as FYNNEI. This CDR3 spans 15 amino acids. V was pared by 5 bases and J by 2 bases, with 5 bases of the junction left unmatched. Source material: peripheral blood. This sequence joins TRBV2 and TRBJ1-5; 8 bases are shared with TRBD1. The sequence was collected from a human donor in a cohort sampled during active COVID-19. The chain's CDR3 is CASSIDRGGNQPQHF. CDR3 sequence (DNA): TGTGCCAGCAGTATTGACAGGGGAGGCAATCAGCCCCAGCATTTT.